This T cell receptor (beta chain) is from a study of T-cell reconstitution after alpha-beta-depleted transplantation in children. General study points: Reports say that about two months after transplant, the alpha-beta T cells came out of several hundred graft clones that had expanded. T-cell numbers and diversity, one year after transplant, stemmed largely from T cells that were newly produced.

In the case of this clonotype: The antigen remains unidentified.

This sample's TCRbeta library carried unique molecular identifier barcodes. TCRdb re-derived calls from the PCR reads in MiXCR, one entry per CDR3 protein. Of 250,000 to 400,000 distinct CDR3 sequences in the sample, approximately 20% were seen once. The CDR3 loop spans 13 amino acids. V was pared by 4 bases and J by 8 bases, with 13 bases between. The germline gives CDR1 SGHAT, CDR2 FQDESV (reference sequence). The rearrangement joins TRBV11-1 to TRBJ2-3; no clear D. The sample in question was PBMCs, mostly from graft donor cells, obtained 180 days after TCRalphabeta/CD19-depleted stem cell transplant. The TCR originated in a male patient younger than 18 who had a stem cell transplant for acute lymphoblastic leukemia, so the T cells may come from the graft donor. The CDR3 DNA reads as TGTGCCAGCAGCTGGAGCCACCTTACTACGCAGTATTTT. Protein: CASSWSHLTTQYF.